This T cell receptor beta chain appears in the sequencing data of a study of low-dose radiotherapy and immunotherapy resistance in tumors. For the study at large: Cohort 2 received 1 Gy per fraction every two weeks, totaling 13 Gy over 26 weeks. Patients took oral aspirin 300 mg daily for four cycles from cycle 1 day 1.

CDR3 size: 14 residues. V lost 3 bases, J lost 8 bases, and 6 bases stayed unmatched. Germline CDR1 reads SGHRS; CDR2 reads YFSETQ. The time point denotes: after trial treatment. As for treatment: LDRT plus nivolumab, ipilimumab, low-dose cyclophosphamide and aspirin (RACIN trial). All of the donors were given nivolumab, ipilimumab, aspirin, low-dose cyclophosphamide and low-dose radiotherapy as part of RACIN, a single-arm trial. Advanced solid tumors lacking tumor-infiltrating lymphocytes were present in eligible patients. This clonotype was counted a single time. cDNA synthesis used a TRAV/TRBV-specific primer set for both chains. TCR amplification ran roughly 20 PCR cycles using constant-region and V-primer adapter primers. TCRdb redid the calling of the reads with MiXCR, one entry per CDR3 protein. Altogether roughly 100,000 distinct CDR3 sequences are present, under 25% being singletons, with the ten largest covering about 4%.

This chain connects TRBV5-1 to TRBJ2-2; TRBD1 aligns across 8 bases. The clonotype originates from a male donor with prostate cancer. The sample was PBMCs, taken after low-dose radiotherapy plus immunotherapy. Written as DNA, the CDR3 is TGCGCCAGCAGCTGGACAGGGTTAACTGGGGAGCTGTTTTTT. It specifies CASSWTGLTGELFF.